The 24 T cell receptor beta chains below were found in one sample sequenced in a study of a mutant IDH1 vaccine in newly diagnosed glioma. TCRdb keeps only in-frame clones here, not all; method: immunoSEQ multiplex PCR. The sample records over 80,000 clones, 85% to 90% being singletons. Time point here: baseline, week 1 (first vaccination visit). The sample's treatment: pre-vaccination baseline after standard-of-care therapy. The sequences come from PBMCs, collected from a glioma patient treated with radiotherapy, temozolomide or both. The receptors were gathered from a woman between 50 and 59 years old with glioma.

This chain joins TRBV28 and TRBJ1-3; 9 positions match TRBD1. The CDR3 has 16 amino acids. Trimming took 3 bases from V and 2 from J; bases not matched to a gene: 5. Germline-derived CDR1 and CDR2 are MDHEN and SYDVKM. The CDR3 protein is CASSLDRGRPGNTIYF. CDR3 DNA sequence: TGTGCCAGCAGTTTGGACAGGGGTCGTCCTGGAAACACCATATATTTT.

The genes are TRBV7-8 and TRBJ2-3, with D perhaps being TRBD1 or TRBD2 (6 bases each). The CDR3 length is 15 residues. Germline V gene data show CDR1 as SGHVS and CDR2 as FQNEAQ. The V end was cut by 1 base, the J end by 0 bases, with 8 bases between. The CDR3 is CASSLEGGSTDTQYF. In DNA form, the CDR3 reads TGTGCCAGCAGCTTAGAGGGGGGAAGCACAGATACGCAGTATTTT.

CDR3 residues: CASSRTGTGNTIYF. The CDR3 bases are TGTGCCAGCTCTCGGACAGGCACTGGAAACACCATATATTTT. This chain joins TRBV19 and TRBJ1-3; 7 nucleotides align to TRBD1. Trimming took 9 bases from V and 2 from J; bases not matched to a gene: 7. The germline V gene has CDR1 LNHDA and CDR2 SQIVND (reference sequence). The CDR3 spans 14 residues.

This chain uses TRBV9 with TRBJ2-1, with TRBD2 matching 15 bases. The CDR3 spans 18 residues. Germline CDR1 is SGDLS and CDR2 is YYNGEE. Trimming removed 4 bases from V and 7 bases from J; junction bases left unmatched: 12. CDR3 protein: CASSFGTSGRRRGNEQFF. The CDR3 nucleotides are TGTGCCAGCAGCTTTGGGACTAGCGGGAGGAGGCGCGGGAATGAGCAGTTCTTC.

The V gene is TRBV28, the J gene TRBJ2-7; TRBD1 aligns across 10 bases. Looked up from germline, CDR1 is MDHEN and CDR2 is SYDVKM. Trimming removed 4 bases from V and 5 bases from J; junction bases left unmatched: 5. The CDR3 covers 14 residues. In DNA form, the CDR3 reads TGTGCCAGCAGTTCTACCGGGACAGGGGACGAGCAGTACTTC. It encodes CASSSTGTGDEQYF. Complete variable domain (other parts from reference TRBV28 and TRBJ2-7): DVKVTQSSRYLVKRTGEKVFLECVQDMDHENMFWYRQDPGLGLRLIYFSYDVKMKEKGDIPEGYSVSREKKERFSLILESASTNQTSMYLCASSSTGTGDEQYFGPGTRLTVT.

As for this clone: The sample contains more than one DNA sequence encoding this CDR3. The J gene is TRBJ2-7, the V gene TRBV28; 7 bases map to TRBD1. After removal of 6 bases from V and 1 base from J, the junction contained 3 bases not matched to a gene. Germline V gene data show CDR1 as MDHEN and CDR2 as SYDVKM. The CDR3 is 13 amino acids. The CDR3 reads CASRRQGSYEQYF. For the CDR3, the DNA is TGTGCCAGCAGGCGACAGGGATCCTACGAGCAGTACTTC.

V gene TRBV9 combines with J gene TRBJ1-5, with TRBD1 as a possible D gene (6 bases). There are 14 residues in the CDR3. Trimming left V 4 bases short and J 2 bases short, with 10 bases between. Per the germline V gene, CDR1 is SGDLS and CDR2 is YYNGEE. The CDR3 sequence: CASSPRGGNQPQHF. The CDR3 DNA reads as TGTGCCAGCAGCCCCAGGGGTGGCAATCAGCCCCAGCATTTT.

The rearrangement uses TRBV5-6 and TRBJ2-5, with D perhaps matching TRBD2 (6 bases). The closer fit of TRBJ2-7 to the DNA end suggests the J call may be wrong. The CDR3 has 16 residues. CDR1 SGHDT and CDR2 YYEEEE come from the germline V gene. CDR3 region: CASSLGRWGERHEQYF. The CDR3 nucleotides read TGTGCCAGCAGCTTGGGGCGATGGGGGGAGCGCCACGAGCAGTACTTC.

The J gene is TRBJ1-1, the V gene TRBV28, with D perhaps matching TRBD1 (5 bases). The CDR3 has 12 amino acids. The V end was cut by 10 bases, the J end by 8 bases, with 17 bases between. Per the germline V gene, CDR1 is MDHEN and CDR2 is SYDVKM. CDR3 amino acids: CATSRGNIEAFF. The DNA of the CDR3 is TGTGCCACCTCTAGGGGCAACATAGAAGCTTTCTTT.

This CDR3 is CASSLVGGPYEQYF. The CDR3 DNA follows: TGCGCCAGCAGCTTGGTGGGGGGCCCCTACGAGCAGTACTTC. The chain recombines TRBV5-1 with TRBJ2-7, with D perhaps assigned TRBD1 or TRBD2 (6 bases each). The CDR3 spans 14 residues. The V gene's germline CDR1 is SGHRS and CDR2 YFSETQ. Trimming cost V 0 bases and J 2 bases, with 9 bases left between them.

This rearrangement joins TRBV18 to TRBJ2-7; 7 bases are shared with TRBD2. The germline gives CDR1 KGHSH, CDR2 LQKENI. V lost 0 bases to trimming and J lost 7 bases; unmatched junction nucleotides: 0. This CDR3 region has 12 residues. Written as DNA, the CDR3 is TGTGCCAGCTCACCACCGGGGGGGGAGCAGTACTTC. It specifies CASSPPGGEQYF. The whole variable domain, filled in from reference TRBV18 and TRBJ2-7, reads NAGVMQNPRHLVRRRGQEARLRCSPMKGHSHVYWYRQLPEEGLKFMVYLQKENIIDESGMPKERFSAEFPKEGPSILRIQQVVRGDSAAYFCASSPPGGEQYFGPGTRLTVT.

The chain combines TRBV30 with TRBJ2-5; 10 bases align to TRBD1. V dropped 2 bases and J dropped 5; count of bases not matched to a gene: 11. The germline V gene encodes CDR1 GTSNPN and CDR2 SVGIG (reference sequence). CDR3 size: 16 residues. CDR3 residues: CAWSFWGTGDRETQYF. The CDR3 coding sequence is TGTGCCTGGAGTTTTTGGGGGACAGGGGATCGGGAGACCCAGTACTTC.

The rearrangement joins TRBV6-5 to TRBJ2-7, with 8 bases aligning to TRBD2. The length of the CDR3 is 14 residues. The germline V gene has CDR1 MNHEY and CDR2 SVGAGI. The J segment lost 2 bases and the V segment lost 5 bases, leaving 5 bases of the junction unmatched. CDR3 nucleotide sequence: TGTGCCAGCAGTCTCAGCGGGAGTCCCTACGAGCAGTACTTC. This sequence encodes CASSLSGSPYEQYF.

The chain couples TRBV6-1 to TRBJ2-7, with D unresolved. The CDR3 is made up of 12 amino acids. From germline, CDR1 is MNHNS and CDR2 SASEGT. The V and J ends lost 4 bases and 3 bases respectively, with 7 bases between them. The CDR3: CASSVAGYEQYF. The CDR3 coding sequence is TGTGCCAGCAGTGTGGCAGGCTACGAGCAGTACTTC.

The rearrangement links TRBV5-4 to TRBJ2-7; 9 bases are a match to TRBD1. With V trimmed by 5 bases and J by 4 bases, 7 bases remained unmatched. Germline CDR1 is SGHNT and CDR2 is YYREEE (reference sequence). There are 14 residues in the CDR3. The CDR3: CASSGGTGFYEQYF. CDR3 sequence (DNA): TGTGCCAGCAGTGGCGGGACAGGGTTTTACGAGCAGTACTTC.

This chain joins TRBV4-1 and TRBJ2-7, with TRBD2 matching 7 bases. Trimming removed 1 base from V and 2 bases from J; junction bases left unmatched: 8. Looked up from germline, CDR1 is MGHRA and CDR2 is YSYEKL. There are 16 residues in the CDR3. This CDR3 is CASSQGLLAATYEQYF. CDR3 bases: TGCGCCAGCAGCCAAGGCCTCCTAGCGGCCACCTACGAGCAGTACTTC.

J is TRBJ2-5 and V is TRBV10-3; TRBD1 matches at 8 bases. Germline CDR1 and CDR2: ENHRY and SYGVKD. Trimming at V came to 4 bases and at J to 5 bases, leaving 6 bases not matched to a gene. The CDR3 sequence is 14 residues long. CDR3 sequence reads: CAISVQGARETQYF. CDR3 bases: TGTGCCATCAGTGTCCAGGGGGCGCGGGAGACCCAGTACTTC.

V usage is TRBV14 and J usage is TRBJ2-5, with 8 bases that match TRBD2. TRBJ2-7 matches the DNA end more closely, so the J call is doubtful. This CDR3 has 15 amino acids. The V gene's germline CDR1 is SGHDN and CDR2 FVKESK. The CDR3 loop is CASSQVAGLSYEQYF. The CDR3 DNA sequence: TGTGCCAGCAGCCAAGTAGCGGGGCTCTCCTACGAGCAGTACTTC.

V gene TRBV6-1 combines with J gene TRBJ1-5; weak D call: TRBD1 (5 bases). The CDR3 consists of 15 residues. Trimming pared 6 bases from V and 0 bases from J, leaving 12 bases between. In germline, CDR1 is MNHNS, CDR2 SASEGT. CDR3 loop: CASSAIGDSNQPQHF. Written as DNA, the CDR3 is TGTGCCAGCAGCGCCATAGGGGATAGCAATCAGCCCCAGCATTTT.

The rearrangement uses TRBV10-1 and TRBJ2-1, with a possible D match to TRBD1 (6 bases). Germline V gene sequence: CDR1 WNHNN, CDR2 SYGVQD (reference sequence). V was cut by 5 bases and J by 3 bases, with 8 bases left in between. CDR3 length equals 13 residues. The CDR3 loop is CASSLDSYNEQFF. CDR3 sequence (DNA): TGCGCCAGCAGTTTGGACAGCTACAATGAGCAGTTCTTC.

This chain links TRBV10-3 with TRBJ2-2; 11 bases map to TRBD1. The germline gives CDR1 ENHRY, CDR2 SYGVKD. The V segment lost 7 bases and the J segment 4 bases; nucleotides outside the gene matches: 8. The CDR3 runs 16 residues. The CDR3 reads CAIMGTGGIGTGELFF. The CDR3 DNA is TGTGCCATCATGGGGACAGGGGGGATAGGCACCGGGGAGCTGTTTTTT.

The V gene is TRBV6-1, the J gene TRBJ2-2, with TRBD2 as a possible D gene (5 bases). The CDR3 extends over 14 amino acids. CDR1 is MNHNS, CDR2 SASEGT, per germline. V lost 2 bases and J lost 5, with 9 bases in between. CDR3 amino acids: CASSERAETGELFF. In nucleotides, the CDR3 is TGTGCCAGCAGTGAAAGAGCGGAGACCGGGGAGCTGTTTTTT.

The gene calls are TRBV7-2 and TRBJ2-3; maybe TRBD1 (6 bases). The CDR3 consists of 13 residues. Per germline, CDR1 SGHTA and CDR2 FQGNSA. The V gene lost 5 bases and the J gene lost 8 bases, with 14 bases spanning the gap. The CDR3 DNA reads as TGTGCCAGCAGCCCTCAGGGGTTGACTACGCAGTATTTT. Encoded protein: CASSPQGLTTQYF.

The J gene is TRBJ2-3, the V gene TRBV27; 7 bases are a match to TRBD1. CDR1 and CDR2 from the germline V gene are MNHEY and SMNVEV (reference sequence). The junction had 6 bases not matched to a gene; V was cut back by 2 bases and J by 1 base. The CDR3 runs to 16 residues. As DNA, the CDR3 is TGTGCCAGCAGTTTAATGAGGGGGCGCGGCACAGATACGCAGTATTTT. Amino acids: CASSLMRGRGTDTQYF.